The subject of this entry is one TCR beta chain. Antigen unknown. CDR3 length: 18 amino acids. The data belong to a study of OX40 agonist ivuxolimab in advanced cancers. Study context: Patients were 82.7% male with ages about 20 to 79, mean approximately 58. Study outcomes and limitations: More expanded clones were seen, on average, in CD8+ T cells than in CD4+.

The table came from immunoSEQ multiplex PCR; TCRdb's copy has only in-frame clones and leaves some out. This repertoire shows roughly 40,000 clones, 80% to 90% found once; its top ten account for about 17%. The TCR originated in an adult with an advanced solid tumor such as melanoma, head and neck, liver or kidney cancer. Here the sequenced sample was CD4+ or CD8+ T cells sorted from blood, taken in a trial of the OX40 agonist ivuxolimab. The chain combines TRBV1 with TRBJ2-2; the table calls TRBD1, which could not be checked here. TRBV1 is tagged as a pseudogene. The CDR3 spells CTIIILFTAGRWTGELFF. DNA of the CDR3: TGCACCATCATCATCCTCTTTACCGCAGGCAGGTGGACCGGGGAGCTGTTTTTT.